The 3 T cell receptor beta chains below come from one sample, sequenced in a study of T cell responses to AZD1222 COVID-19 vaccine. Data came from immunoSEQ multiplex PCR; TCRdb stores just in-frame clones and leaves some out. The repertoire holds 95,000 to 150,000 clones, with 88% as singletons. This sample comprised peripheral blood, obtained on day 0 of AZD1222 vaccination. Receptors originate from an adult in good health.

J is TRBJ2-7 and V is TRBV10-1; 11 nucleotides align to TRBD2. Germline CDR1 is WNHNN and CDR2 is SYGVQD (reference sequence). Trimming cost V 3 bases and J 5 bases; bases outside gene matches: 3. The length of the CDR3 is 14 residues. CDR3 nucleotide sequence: TGCGCCAGCAGTGAACTAGCGGGAGCCAACGAGCAGTACTTC. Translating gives CASSELAGANEQYF.

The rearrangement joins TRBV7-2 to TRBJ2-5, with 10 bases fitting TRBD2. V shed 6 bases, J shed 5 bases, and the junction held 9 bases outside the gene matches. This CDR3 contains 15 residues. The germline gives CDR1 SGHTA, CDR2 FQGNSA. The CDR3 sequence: CASRPLAGAGETQYF. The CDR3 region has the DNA TGTGCCAGCAGGCCTCTAGCGGGGGCGGGGGAGACCCAGTACTTC.

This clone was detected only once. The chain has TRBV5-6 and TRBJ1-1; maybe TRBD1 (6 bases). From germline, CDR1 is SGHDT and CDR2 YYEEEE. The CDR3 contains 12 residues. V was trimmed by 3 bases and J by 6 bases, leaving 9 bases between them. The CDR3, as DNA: TGTGCCAGCAGCTCCGAGGGGGCTGAAGCTTTCTTT. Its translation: CASSSEGAEAFF.